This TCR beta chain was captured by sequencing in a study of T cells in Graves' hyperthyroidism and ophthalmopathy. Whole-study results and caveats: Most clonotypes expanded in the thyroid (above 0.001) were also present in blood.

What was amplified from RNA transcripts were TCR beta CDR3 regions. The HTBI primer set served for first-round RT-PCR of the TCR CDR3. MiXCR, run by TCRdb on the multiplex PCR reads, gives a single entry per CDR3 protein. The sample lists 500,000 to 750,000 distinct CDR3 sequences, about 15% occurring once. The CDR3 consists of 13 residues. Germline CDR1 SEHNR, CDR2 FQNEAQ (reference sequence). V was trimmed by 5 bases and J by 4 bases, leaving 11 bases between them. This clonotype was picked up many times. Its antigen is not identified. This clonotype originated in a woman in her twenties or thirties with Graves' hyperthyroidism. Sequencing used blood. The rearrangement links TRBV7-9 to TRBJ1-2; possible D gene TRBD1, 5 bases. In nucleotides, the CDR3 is TGTGCCAGCAGCCCTGCCCAGGGCTATGGCTACACCTTC. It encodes CASSPAQGYGYTF.